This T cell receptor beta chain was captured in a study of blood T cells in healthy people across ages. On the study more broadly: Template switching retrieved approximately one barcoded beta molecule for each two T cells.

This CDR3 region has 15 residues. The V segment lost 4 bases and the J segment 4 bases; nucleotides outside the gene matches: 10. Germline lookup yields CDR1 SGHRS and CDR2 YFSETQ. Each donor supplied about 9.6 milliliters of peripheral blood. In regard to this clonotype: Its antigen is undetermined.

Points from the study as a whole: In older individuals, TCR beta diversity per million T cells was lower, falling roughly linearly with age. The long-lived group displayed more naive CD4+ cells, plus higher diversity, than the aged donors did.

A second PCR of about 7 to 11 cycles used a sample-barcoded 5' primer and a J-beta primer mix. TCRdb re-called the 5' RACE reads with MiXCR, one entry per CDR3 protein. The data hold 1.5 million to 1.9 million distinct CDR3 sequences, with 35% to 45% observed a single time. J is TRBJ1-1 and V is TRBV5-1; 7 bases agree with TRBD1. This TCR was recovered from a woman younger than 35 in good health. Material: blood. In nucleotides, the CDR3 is TGCGCCAGCAGCCCTACTACAGGGGCGGGCACTGAAGCTTTCTTT. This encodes CASSPTTGAGTEAFF.